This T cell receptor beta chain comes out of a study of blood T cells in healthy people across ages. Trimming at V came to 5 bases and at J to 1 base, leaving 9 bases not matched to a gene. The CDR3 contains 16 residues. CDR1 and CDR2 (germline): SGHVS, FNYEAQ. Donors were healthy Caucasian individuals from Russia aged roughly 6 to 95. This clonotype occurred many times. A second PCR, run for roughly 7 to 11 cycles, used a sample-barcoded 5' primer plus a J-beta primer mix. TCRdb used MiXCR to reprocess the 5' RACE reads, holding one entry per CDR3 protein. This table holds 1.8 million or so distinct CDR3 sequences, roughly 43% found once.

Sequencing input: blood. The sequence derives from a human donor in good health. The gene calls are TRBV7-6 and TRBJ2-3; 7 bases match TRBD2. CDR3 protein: CASSLRLAKGTDTQYF. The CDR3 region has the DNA TGTGCCAGCAGCCTTCGACTAGCCAAGGGCACAGATACGCAGTATTTT.